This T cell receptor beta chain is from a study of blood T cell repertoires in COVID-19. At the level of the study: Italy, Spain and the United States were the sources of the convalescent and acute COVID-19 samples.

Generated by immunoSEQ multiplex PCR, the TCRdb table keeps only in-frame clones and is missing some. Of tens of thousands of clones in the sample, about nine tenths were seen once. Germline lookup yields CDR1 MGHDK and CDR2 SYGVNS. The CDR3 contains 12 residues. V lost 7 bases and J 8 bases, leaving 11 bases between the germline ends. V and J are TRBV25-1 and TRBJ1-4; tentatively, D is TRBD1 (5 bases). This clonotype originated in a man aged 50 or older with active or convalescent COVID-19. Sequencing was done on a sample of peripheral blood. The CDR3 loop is CASKKGWEKLFF. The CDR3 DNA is TGTGCCAGCAAGAAGGGGTGGGAAAAACTGTTTTTT.